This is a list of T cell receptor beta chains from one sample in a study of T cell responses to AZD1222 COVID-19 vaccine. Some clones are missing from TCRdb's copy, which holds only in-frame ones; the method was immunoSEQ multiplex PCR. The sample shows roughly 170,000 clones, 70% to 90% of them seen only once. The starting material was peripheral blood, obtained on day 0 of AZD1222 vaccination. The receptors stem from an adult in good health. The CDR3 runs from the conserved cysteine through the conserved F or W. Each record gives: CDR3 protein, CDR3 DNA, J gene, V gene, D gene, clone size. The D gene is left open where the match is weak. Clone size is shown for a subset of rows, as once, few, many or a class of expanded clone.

cdr3_aa: CASRPLVDYNSPLHF
cdr3_nt: TGTGCCAGCAGACCCCTCGTGGACTATAATTCACCCCTCCACTTT
j_call: TRBJ1-6
v_call: TRBV28
d_call: NA
clone_size: NA

cdr3_aa: CASSHEPSSYNEQFF
cdr3_nt: TGTGCCAGCAGCCACGAGCCCAGCTCCTACAATGAGCAGTTCTTC
j_call: TRBJ2-1
v_call: TRBV11-2
d_call: NA
clone_size: few

cdr3_aa: CASSLVQGAANEKLFF
cdr3_nt: TGCGCCAGCAGCTTGGTACAGGGGGCCGCCAATGAAAAACTGTTTTTT
j_call: TRBJ1-4
v_call: TRBV5-1
d_call: TRBD1
clone_size: NA

cdr3_aa: CASSPTPEGRETQYF
cdr3_nt: TGTGCCAGCTCACCAACACCGGAGGGACGAGAGACCCAGTACTTC
j_call: TRBJ2-5
v_call: TRBV18
d_call: NA
clone_size: NA

cdr3_aa: CASSPGTGRSQPQHF
cdr3_nt: TGTGCCAGCAGCCCCGGGACAGGGAGGAGTCAGCCCCAGCATTTT
j_call: TRBJ1-5
v_call: TRBV7-6
d_call: TRBD1
clone_size: NA

cdr3_aa: CASSLEGGGNTIYF
cdr3_nt: TGCGCCAGCAGCTTGGAGGGGGGAGGAAACACCATATATTTT
j_call: TRBJ1-3
v_call: TRBV5-1
d_call: NA
clone_size: NA

cdr3_aa: CASSPGTLGNTIYF
cdr3_nt: TGTGCCAGCAGCCCGGGGACACTTGGAAACACCATATATTTT
j_call: TRBJ1-3
v_call: TRBV5-4
d_call: NA
clone_size: NA

cdr3_aa: CASSWRGGNTDTQYF
cdr3_nt: TGTGCCAGCAGTTGGCGGGGGGGAAACACAGATACGCAGTATTTT
j_call: TRBJ2-3
v_call: TRBV27
d_call: TRBD2
clone_size: NA

cdr3_aa: CASRPGRRSYEQYF
cdr3_nt: TGTGCCAGTAGACCGGGACGGAGGTCCTACGAGCAGTACTTC
j_call: TRBJ2-7
v_call: TRBV19
d_call: NA
clone_size: NA

cdr3_aa: CASSLNLGRDTEAFF
cdr3_nt: TGTGCCAGCAGCTTGAATTTAGGCAGAGACACTGAAGCTTTCTTT
j_call: TRBJ1-1
v_call: TRBV7-3
d_call: NA
clone_size: NA

cdr3_aa: CASSARRTAVITDTQYF
cdr3_nt: TGTGCCAGCAGCGCTAGGCGGACAGCGGTCATAACAGATACGCAGTATTTT
j_call: TRBJ2-3
v_call: TRBV9
d_call: NA
clone_size: NA

cdr3_aa: CATMASETQYF
cdr3_nt: TGTGCCACCATGGCTAGCGAGACCCAGTACTTC
j_call: TRBJ2-5
v_call: TRBV7-8
d_call: NA
clone_size: once

cdr3_aa: CASSVGHTYEQYF
cdr3_nt: TGTGCCAGCAGCGTGGGCCACACCTACGAGCAGTACTTC
j_call: TRBJ2-7
v_call: TRBV5-5
d_call: NA
clone_size: few

cdr3_aa: CASSLSGPNTEAFF
cdr3_nt: TGTGCCAGCAGCTTATCAGGCCCGAACACTGAAGCTTTCTTT
j_call: TRBJ1-1
v_call: TRBV7-3
d_call: NA
clone_size: NA

cdr3_aa: CASSIIPTSAEGDTQYF
cdr3_nt: TGTGCCAGTAGTATTATACCCACTAGCGCTGAGGGAGATACGCAGTATTTT
j_call: TRBJ2-3
v_call: TRBV19
d_call: TRBD2
clone_size: few

cdr3_aa: CSASGGETQYF
cdr3_nt: TGCAGTGCGTCGGGGGGAGAGACCCAGTACTTC
j_call: TRBJ2-5
v_call: TRBV20-1
d_call: TRBD2
clone_size: NA

cdr3_aa: CSARTGNTIYF
cdr3_nt: TGCAGTGCTAGGACTGGAAACACCATATATTTT
j_call: TRBJ1-3
v_call: TRBV20-1
d_call: NA
clone_size: NA

cdr3_aa: CASSLSAGGELFF
cdr3_nt: TGTGCCAGCAGCTTATCGGCAGGGGGGGAGCTGTTTTTT
j_call: TRBJ2-2
v_call: TRBV11-2
d_call: NA
clone_size: NA

cdr3_aa: CASSSQGRGLNEKLFF
cdr3_nt: TGCGCCAGCAGCTCTCAGGGGAGGGGATTAAATGAAAAACTGTTTTTT
j_call: TRBJ1-4
v_call: TRBV5-1
d_call: NA
clone_size: NA

cdr3_aa: CASSRDRMNTEAFF
cdr3_nt: TGTGCCAGCTCACGGGACAGAATGAACACTGAAGCTTTCTTT
j_call: TRBJ1-1
v_call: TRBV18
d_call: TRBD1
clone_size: once

cdr3_aa: CASSYSPAGGYGYTF
cdr3_nt: TGTGCCAGCAGTTACTCCCCCGCAGGTGGCTATGGCTACACCTTC
j_call: TRBJ1-2
v_call: TRBV6-5
d_call: NA
clone_size: NA

cdr3_aa: CASSPPLRDTEAFF
cdr3_nt: TGTGCCAGCAGTCCCCCTCTTCGGGACACTGAAGCTTTCTTT
j_call: TRBJ1-1
v_call: TRBV2
d_call: NA
clone_size: few

cdr3_aa: CASSYGHNTEAFF
cdr3_nt: TGTGCCAGCAGTTACGGACATAACACTGAAGCTTTCTTT
j_call: TRBJ1-1
v_call: TRBV6-2/TRBV6-3
d_call: NA
clone_size: NA

cdr3_aa: CASSPSGDEQYF
cdr3_nt: TGTGCCAGCTCACCCTCGGGGGACGAGCAGTACTTC
j_call: TRBJ2-7
v_call: TRBV18
d_call: NA
clone_size: NA

cdr3_aa: CASTPLPGRKLFF
cdr3_nt: TGTGCCAGCACCCCATTGCCGGGGAGGAAACTGTTTTTT
j_call: TRBJ1-4
v_call: TRBV6-2/TRBV6-3
d_call: NA
clone_size: NA

cdr3_aa: CASSLQYNEQFF
cdr3_nt: TGTGCCAGCAGCTTACAGTACAATGAGCAGTTCTTC
j_call: TRBJ2-1
v_call: TRBV5-4
d_call: NA
clone_size: NA

cdr3_aa: CASSQAGLASSTDTQYF
cdr3_nt: TGTGCCAGCAGCCAAGCCGGACTAGCGTCTAGCACAGATACGCAGTATTTT
j_call: TRBJ2-3
v_call: TRBV3-1/TRBV3-2
d_call: TRBD2
clone_size: NA

cdr3_aa: CSAVEGTGGIYGYTF
cdr3_nt: TGCAGCGCCGTTGAAGGGACAGGGGGTATCTATGGCTACACCTTC
j_call: TRBJ1-2
v_call: TRBV29-1
d_call: TRBD1
clone_size: NA

cdr3_aa: CAWSVEGSRREKLFF
cdr3_nt: TGTGCCTGGAGCGTAGAGGGGAGTAGACGGGAAAAACTGTTTTTT
j_call: TRBJ1-4
v_call: TRBV30
d_call: NA
clone_size: NA

cdr3_aa: CASSSDSNQPQHF
cdr3_nt: TGTGCCAGCAGCTCGGACAGCAATCAGCCCCAGCATTTT
j_call: TRBJ1-5
v_call: TRBV5-4
d_call: NA
clone_size: NA

cdr3_aa: CASSLGLAGGLWEDTQYF
cdr3_nt: TGTGCCAGCAGCCTCGGACTAGCGGGGGGTTTATGGGAAGATACGCAGTATTTT
j_call: TRBJ2-3
v_call: TRBV3-1/TRBV3-2
d_call: TRBD2
clone_size: NA

cdr3_aa: CASSQDIKGAGLAGNTGELFF
cdr3_nt: TGCGCCAGCAGCCAAGATATAAAGGGGGCGGGACTAGCGGGAAACACCGGGGAGCTGTTTTTT
j_call: TRBJ2-2
v_call: TRBV4-1
d_call: TRBD2
clone_size: NA

cdr3_aa: CASSKGVSTEAFF
cdr3_nt: TGTGCCAGCAGTAAGGGGGTGAGCACTGAAGCTTTCTTT
j_call: TRBJ1-1
v_call: TRBV7-2
d_call: NA
clone_size: NA

cdr3_aa: CASSSKRGAGTDTQYF
cdr3_nt: TGTGCCAGCAGCAGCAAGCGGGGGGCGGGCACAGATACGCAGTATTTT
j_call: TRBJ2-3
v_call: TRBV5-4
d_call: TRBD2
clone_size: NA

cdr3_aa: CASNPMARRGGGYTF
cdr3_nt: TGTGCCAGCAACCCAATGGCTCGCAGGGGAGGAGGCTACACCTTC
j_call: TRBJ1-2
v_call: TRBV21-1
d_call: NA
clone_size: NA

cdr3_aa: CASSDSDRSNQPQHF
cdr3_nt: TGTGCCAGTAGTGACTCGGACAGAAGCAATCAGCCCCAGCATTTT
j_call: TRBJ1-5
v_call: TRBV19
d_call: NA
clone_size: once

cdr3_aa: CATSDRGDSNYGYTF
cdr3_nt: TGTGCCACCAGCGACAGGGGAGATTCGAACTATGGCTACACCTTC
j_call: TRBJ1-2
v_call: TRBV24-1
d_call: TRBD1
clone_size: NA

cdr3_aa: CASSLAWVSTDTQYF
cdr3_nt: TGCGCCAGCAGCTTGGCCTGGGTTAGCACAGATACGCAGTATTTT
j_call: TRBJ2-3
v_call: TRBV5-1
d_call: NA
clone_size: NA

cdr3_aa: CAGCDGRLDQPQHF
cdr3_nt: TGTGCCGGGTGCGACGGGCGCCTTGATCAGCCCCAGCATTTT
j_call: TRBJ1-5
v_call: TRBV6-6
d_call: NA
clone_size: NA

cdr3_aa: CASSLALTGDEDGYTF
cdr3_nt: TGTGCCAGCAGCTTAGCTTTGACAGGGGATGAGGATGGCTACACCTTC
j_call: TRBJ1-2
v_call: TRBV7-9
d_call: TRBD1
clone_size: NA

cdr3_aa: CASSLGQGYGYTF
cdr3_nt: TGTGCCAGCAGCTTAGGACAGGGCTATGGCTACACCTTC
j_call: TRBJ1-2
v_call: TRBV7-2
d_call: TRBD1
clone_size: NA

cdr3_aa: CASSLEISGANVLTF
cdr3_nt: TGCGCCAGCAGCTTGGAGATCTCTGGGGCCAACGTCCTGACTTTC
j_call: TRBJ2-6
v_call: TRBV5-1
d_call: NA
clone_size: NA

cdr3_aa: CASSLDPGQASSGANVLTF
cdr3_nt: TGTGCCAGCAGCTTGGATCCAGGGCAGGCCAGCTCTGGGGCCAACGTCCTGACTTTC
j_call: TRBJ2-6
v_call: TRBV5-6
d_call: NA
clone_size: NA

cdr3_aa: CASSLGQAGELFF
cdr3_nt: TGCGCCAGCAGCTTAGGACAGGCCGGGGAGCTGTTTTTT
j_call: TRBJ2-2
v_call: TRBV5-1
d_call: TRBD1
clone_size: few

cdr3_aa: CASSYSAGGLGGEQYF
cdr3_nt: TGTGCCAGCAGTTACTCGGCGGGGGGCCTTGGAGGCGAGCAGTACTTC
j_call: TRBJ2-7
v_call: TRBV6-5
d_call: TRBD2
clone_size: once

cdr3_aa: CASSLSDEGSQPQHF
cdr3_nt: TGTGCCAGCAGTTTATCCGACGAGGGCAGTCAGCCCCAGCATTTT
j_call: TRBJ1-5
v_call: TRBV28
d_call: NA
clone_size: NA

cdr3_aa: CASSHSSGRSSGREETQYF
cdr3_nt: TGTGCCAGCAGCCATTCCTCGGGCAGGTCTAGCGGGAGGGAAGAGACCCAGTACTTC
j_call: TRBJ2-5
v_call: TRBV4-2
d_call: TRBD2
clone_size: NA

cdr3_aa: CASSLNDRATGELFF
cdr3_nt: TGTGCCAGCAGCTTAAATGACAGGGCGACCGGGGAGCTGTTTTTT
j_call: TRBJ2-2
v_call: TRBV7-9
d_call: TRBD1
clone_size: NA

cdr3_aa: CAWSVLALQDEQYF
cdr3_nt: TGTGCCTGGAGTGTACTTGCACTTCAGGACGAGCAGTACTTC
j_call: TRBJ2-7
v_call: TRBV30
d_call: NA
clone_size: NA

cdr3_aa: CASSVKGLEAYEQYF
cdr3_nt: TGTGCCAGCAGCGTAAAGGGACTAGAAGCCTACGAGCAGTACTTC
j_call: TRBJ2-7
v_call: TRBV9
d_call: TRBD2
clone_size: NA

cdr3_aa: CAWSVRDRDKTNEKLFF
cdr3_nt: TGTGCCTGGAGTGTACGGGACAGGGATAAAACTAATGAAAAACTGTTTTTT
j_call: TRBJ1-4
v_call: TRBV30
d_call: TRBD1
clone_size: NA